The sequence of this T cell receptor (beta chain) was determined in a study of control samples from healthy donors and cancer patients. This clone was seen only once. CDR3 length equals 15 residues. The germline CDR1 and CDR2 sequences are SEHNR and FQNEAQ (reference sequence). Trimming took 5 bases from V and 4 from J, leaving 17 bases between them. Clones were read by immunoSEQ multiplex PCR, and TCRdb kept only the in-frame ones, dropping some. This sample has more than 85,000 clones, with roughly 88% found just once. The chain uses TRBV7-9 and TRBJ2-5, with a weak D call TRBD2 (6 bases). Sequencing was done on a sample of PBMCs. The TCR comes from a woman aged 55 to 70 with lung cancer. The CDR3 loop is CASSLSGQTRETQYF. The CDR3 DNA reads as TGTGCCAGCAGCCTTTCCGGGCAGACTAGAGAGACCCAGTACTTC.